Sequencing of this TCR beta chain was carried out in a study of cytotoxic CD8 clonotypes in ibrutinib-treated CLL. Background on the study: Productive templates averaged about 260,000 per sample, and productive rearrangements 85,000 to 95,000.

Some clones are missing from TCRdb's copy, which holds only in-frame ones; the method was immunoSEQ multiplex PCR. The sample carries over 95,000 clones, 55% to 75% recorded once. With V trimmed by 4 bases and J by 3 bases, 7 bases remained unmatched. This CDR3 spans 15 amino acids. From germline, CDR1 is MNHNS and CDR2 SASEGT. Extraction of roughly 2 micrograms of genomic DNA from cryopreserved PBMCs supplied material for TCR beta libraries. The source of this sequence is a human donor with chronic lymphocytic leukemia. The chain has TRBV6-1 and TRBJ1-1; TRBD1 matches 8 bases. The starting material was PBMCs, obtained after 24 months of ibrutinib treatment. This CDR3 reads CASSAPDRGYTEAFF. CDR3 DNA: TGTGCCAGCAGTGCCCCCGACAGGGGCTACACTGAAGCTTTCTTT.